The 26 T cell receptor beta chains reported below all come from one sample, sequenced in a study of CD4 and CD8 cells across lung adenocarcinoma regions. In TCRdb, the PCR reads were re-called with MiXCR into one record per CDR3 protein. The top ten hold roughly 25% of the sample, which has about 12,000 distinct CDR3 sequences, 45% to 55% seen once. Sequencing used CD8+ T cells from the margin of a lung tumor. Every receptor here comes from a female donor with lung adenocarcinoma. The CD4 and CD8 labels of this study may be unreliable.

This clonotype is medium-sized by share. The chain has TRBV7-6 and TRBJ1-6; the D is unclear. CDR1 is SGHVS, CDR2 FNYEAQ, per germline. The CDR3 is 15 residues long. Trimming removed 4 bases at V and 0 bases at J, with 7 bases between. Here the CDR3 DNA reads TGTGCCAGCAGCTCCAGGAGCTCCTATAATTCACCCCTCCACTTT. Translating gives CASSSRSSYNSPLHF.

By its share, this clonotype is medium-sized. This chain connects TRBV6-1 to TRBJ1-3; D unclear. The germline gives CDR1 MNHNS, CDR2 SASEGT. CDR3 length: 11 amino acids. V lost 6 bases and J lost 5, with 5 bases in between. The CDR3 DNA follows: TGTGCCAGCAGAAACAGAAACACCATATATTTT. Protein: CASRNRNTIYF.

This clonotype rates as medium-sized (0.01 to 0.1%). The chain employs TRBV6-5 and TRBJ1-6; D gene unclear. Germline CDR1 reads MNHEY; CDR2 reads SVGAGI. This CDR3 comprises 16 residues. V was trimmed by 7 bases and J by 10 bases, leaving 23 bases between them. The DNA for the CDR3 is TGTGCCAGCAAGTTCGGGTTAATAGATAATCTGTCACCCCTCCACTTT. It translates to CASKFGLIDNLSPLHF.

In its sample, this clonotype ranks as medium-sized. The chain uses TRBV6-5 and TRBJ1-2; tentatively, D is TRBD1 (6 bases). CDR3 length: 12 residues. Trimming removed 6 bases from V and 8 bases from J, with 13 bases in between. Germline V gives CDR1 MNHEY, CDR2 SVGAGI. The CDR3 bases are TGTGCCAGCAGAACAGGACAGAACGGCTACACCTTC. Translated, it gives CASRTGQNGYTF.

This clonotype was recorded at least ten times. The rearrangement links TRBV4-1 to TRBJ2-5, with D perhaps assigned TRBD1 or TRBD2 (5 bases each). Germline loops: CDR1 MGHRA, CDR2 YSYEKL. This CDR3 has 16 amino acids. V was clipped by 1 base and J by 1 base, with 13 bases between them. CDR3: CASSQAGRGLQETQYF. The CDR3 DNA follows: TGCGCCAGCAGCCAAGCCGGTCGGGGCCTCCAAGAGACCCAGTACTTC.

The sample holds a few counts of this clonotype. V usage is TRBV4-1 and J usage is TRBJ2-3, with D possibly being TRBD1 (5 bases). Germline-derived CDR1 and CDR2 are MGHRA and YSYEKL. The CDR3 contains 13 residues. V lost 2 bases, J lost 6 bases, and 9 bases lay in between. The CDR3 nucleotides read TGCGCCAGCAGCCAACTCAGGGTTGATACGCAGTATTTT. Translated: CASSQLRVDTQYF.

The chain has TRBV6-2 or TRBV6-3 and TRBJ1-2; D gene uncertain. Germline loops: CDR1 MNHEY, CDR2 SVGEGT. The CDR3 loop spans 11 amino acids. Between the trimmed V and J ends, which lost 10 bases and 8 bases, there was a span of 14 bases. The CDR3 bases are TGTGCCACCGACGGGGTGGTAGGCTACACCTTC. This sequence encodes CATDGVVGYTF.

A word on this clonotype: Germline is not matched at one junction end, which may reflect a read error. V is TRBV4-2 and J is TRBJ1-2, with D unclear. Germline CDR1 and CDR2: LGHNA and YNFKEQ. The CDR3 runs 15 residues. The CDR3 spells CVSSHPRQTNYGYTF. The CDR3 DNA follows: TGTGTCAGCAGCCACCCGAGGCAGACTAACTATGGCTACACCTTC.

J is TRBJ2-4 and V is TRBV6-1, with a tentative D call TRBD2 (5 bases). The CDR3 consists of 12 residues. The germline V gene encodes CDR1 MNHNS and CDR2 SASEGT. With 11 bases removed from V and 11 bases from J, the gap between germline ends came to 19 bases. The CDR3 is CAGSRATTVQYF. The CDR3 DNA reads TGTGCCGGGAGTCGAGCCACTACCGTTCAGTACTTC.

This clonotype is termed medium-sized. V and J are TRBV10-2 and TRBJ1-6, with D maybe TRBD1 (5 bases). V gave up 0 bases and J gave up 9 bases, with 9 bases separating them. The CDR3 runs to 14 residues. Looked up from germline, CDR1 is WSHSY and CDR2 is SAAADI. CDR3 sequence (DNA): TGCGCCAGCAGTGAGTCGGGGCGGGGTTCACCCCTCCACTTT. Translated, it gives CASSESGRGSPLHF.

This clonotype was detected once. The rearrangement links TRBV6-2 or TRBV6-3 to TRBJ1-1; TRBD1 is a possible D gene (5 bases). Germline-derived CDR1 and CDR2 are MNHEY and SVGEGT. Trimming pared 2 bases from V and 3 bases from J, leaving 10 bases between. The CDR3 consists of 14 residues. CDR3 amino acids: CASSYGGYDTEAFF. CDR3 in DNA: TGTGCCAGCAGTTACGGGGGATACGACACTGAAGCTTTCTTT.

With regard to this clonotype: A clone one base away is much larger, so this may be a read error. The J gene is TRBJ1-2, the V gene TRBV6-1; D not certain. The V gene's germline CDR1 is MNHNS and CDR2 SASEGT. This CDR3 is built from 12 residues. The CDR3 DNA follows: TGTGCCAGCAGTGAAATGGGATATGGCCACACCTTC. It codes for CASSEMGYGHTF.

The J gene is TRBJ2-5, the V gene TRBV27; the D gene is possibly TRBD1 (8 bases). Matching the DNA end better, TRBJ2-7 makes the J call doubtful. This CDR3 is 21 amino acids long. CDR1 and CDR2 (germline): MNHEY, SMNVEV (reference sequence). The CDR3 sequence is CASSLRGQGAPRGGESYEQYF. CDR3 sequence (DNA): TGTGCCAGCAGTTTAAGGGGGCAGGGGGCACCTAGGGGGGGGGAATCCTACGAGCAGTACTTC.

The CDR3 DNA follows: TGTGCCAGCAGCTTAAGACAAACTAATGAAAAACTGTTTTTT. This encodes CASSLRQTNEKLFF. The V gene is TRBV11-2, the J gene TRBJ1-4; D remains unclear. CDR3 length: 14 amino acids. The germline CDR1 and CDR2 sequences are SGHAT and FQNNGV. V gave up 2 bases and J gave up 1 base, with 5 bases separating them. The full variable domain, its missing parts supplied by reference TRBV11-2 and TRBJ1-4, is EAGVAQSPRYKIIEKRQSVAFWCNPISGHATLYWYQQILGQGPKLLIQFQNNGVVDDSQLPKDRFSAERLKGVDSTLKIQPAKLEDSAVYLCASSLRQTNEKLFFGSGTQLSVL.

This clonotype was detected once. The rearrangement joins TRBV10-1 to TRBJ2-4, with D tentatively TRBD2 (5 bases). The V and J ends lost 7 bases and 13 bases respectively, with 23 bases between them. The CDR3 runs to 14 residues. Germline CDR1 WNHNN, CDR2 SYGVQD (reference sequence). The CDR3 nucleotides are TGCGCCAGCATTGGGGTCCGTGGCCGAGGGTCCCAGTACTTC. Protein product: CASIGVRGRGSQYF.

This chain joins TRBV6-5 and TRBJ2-2; 8 bases line up with TRBD2. From germline, CDR1 is MNHEY and CDR2 SVGAGI. Germline trimming cut 6 bases from V and 4 bases from J; bases unmatched to any gene: 7. The CDR3 has 15 amino acids. The CDR3 loop is CASRFSGTSTGELFF. For the CDR3, the DNA is TGTGCCAGCAGATTCTCCGGGACTAGCACCGGGGAGCTGTTTTTT.

This clonotype showed up many times. V gene TRBV6-1 combines with J gene TRBJ2-1; D unresolved. Germline CDR1 and CDR2: MNHNS and SASEGT. The CDR3 loop spans 13 amino acids. Trimming pared 8 bases from V and 0 bases from J, leaving 8 bases between. The chain's CDR3 is CASYSSSYNEQFF. Here the CDR3 DNA reads TGTGCCAGCTACTCGAGCTCCTACAATGAGCAGTTCTTC.

The chain uses TRBV12-3 or TRBV12-4 and TRBJ2-3, with 10 bases fitting TRBD2. The CDR3 contains 16 residues. V gave up 1 base and J gave up 3 bases; unmatched junction bases: 4. CDR3 in DNA: TGTGCCAGCAGTTTAGTAGAGCGGGAGGGGACAGATACGCAGTATTTT. Translation: CASSLVEREGTDTQYF.

This clonotype was seen only a few times. One base away lies a much larger clone, so this may be a sequencing read error. This chain joins TRBV6-1 and TRBJ2-1; 7 bases fit TRBD1. Trimming cost V 4 bases and J 13 bases; bases outside gene matches: 13. This CDR3 comprises 14 residues. Germline V gives CDR1 MNHNS, CDR2 SASEGT. CDR3 sequence reads: CASSGTGVGETQFF. CDR3 bases: TGTGCCAGCAGTGGAACAGGGGTTGGGGAGACCCAGTTCTTC.

This clonotype was seen many times. The chain uses TRBV27 and TRBJ2-3; maybe TRBD2 (5 bases). Per the germline V gene, CDR1 is MNHEY and CDR2 is SMNVEV (reference sequence). Trimming took 3 bases from V and 4 from J, leaving 11 bases between them. The CDR3 sequence is 14 residues long. Here the CDR3 reads CASSFRLAADTQYF. CDR3 in DNA: TGTGCCAGCAGTTTTCGCCTAGCTGCAGATACGCAGTATTTT.

This clonotype was counted a few times. This sequence joins TRBV4-1 and TRBJ2-1; the match to TRBD2 covers 11 bases. The CDR3 sequence is 15 residues long. Trimming took 0 bases from V and 9 from J; bases not matched to a gene: 4. Germline CDR1 reads MGHRA; CDR2 reads YSYEKL. Here the CDR3 DNA reads TGCGCCAGCAGCCAAGATAGCGGGGGGGCCGGTGAGCAGTTCTTC. Translation gives CASSQDSGGAGEQFF.

As regards this clonotype: Here the CDR3 omits its conserved ending phenylalanine or tryptophan, so a read error is the likely source. It is unclear where the CDR3 begins or ends on the DNA, so no DNA is shown, and the CDR3 is as TCRdb lists it. The V and J genes are TRBV27 and TRBJ2-5; TRBD2 is taken as the D call from the table, unchecked against the DNA. CDR1 MNHEY and CDR2 SMNVEV come from the germline V gene (reference sequence). The CDR3 has 13 amino acids, counting both end residues. The CDR3 loop is CASRSGGGETQFL.

With respect to this clonotype: At one end the junction does not follow the germline gene, possibly because of a read error. This chain links TRBV6-1 with TRBJ2-3, with 15 bases identical to TRBD2. In germline, CDR1 is MNHNS, CDR2 SASEGT. This CDR3 region has 18 residues. CDR3 sequence reads: CASSIPGLAGGYKDTQYF. The CDR3 DNA sequence: TGTGCCAGCAGCATACCGGGACTAGCGGGGGGATACAAAGATACCCAGTATTTT.

This clonotype has a handful of counts. This chain links TRBV28 with TRBJ2-5; 9 nucleotides agree with TRBD1. The DNA end lines up better with TRBJ2-7; the J call may be wrong. CDR3 length: 14 amino acids. Germline lookup yields CDR1 MDHEN and CDR2 SYDVKM. Here the CDR3 DNA reads TGTGCCAGCAGTTCTACAGGGGGCCTCTACGAGCAGTACTTC. This gives the protein CASSSTGGLYEQYF.

Turning to this clonotype: A read error may explain this, as a much larger clone is one base away. The J gene is TRBJ2-3, the V gene TRBV6-1, with 7 bases that match TRBD2. The J call may be wrong; the DNA end is better matched by TRBJ2-1. This CDR3 contains 13 residues. Germline assignment: CDR1 MNHNS and CDR2 SASEGT. The DNA for the CDR3 is TGTGTCAGCAGCCCGGCGGGGGACGAGACCCAGTTCTTC. As protein: CVSSPAGDETQFF.

The V call is TRBV10-1, the J call TRBJ2-4; D is ambiguous. The CDR3 has 14 amino acids. Germline V gene sequence: CDR1 WNHNN, CDR2 SYGVQD (reference sequence). Deletions cut 4 bases from V and 13 bases from J, with 20 bases between. The CDR3: CASSGLTTKNTQYF. The DNA of the CDR3 is TGCGCCAGCAGTGGGCTAACTACCAAAAATACGCAGTACTTC.